The 8 T cell receptor beta chains given below trace back to one sample, sequenced in a study of patients and donors after allogeneic stem cell transplantation (dated by TCRdb to the early 2020s). Libraries were constructed by RT-PCR. Sequencing relied on a NextSeq 550. The public sequencing data were trimmed at Q25 with fastp and processed into clonotypes with MiXCR by TCRdb, which kept only in-frame beta chains. Identical CDR3 proteins give one entry, which carries the most common genes and DNA. For this sample there are 900,000 to 1,000,000 distinct CDR3 sequences; approximately 18% appear just once. The ten biggest clones cover around 6% of the sample. Sequencing input: blood, either unsorted or a sorted T cell fraction (not recorded which). These receptors originate from a human donor who was either an allogeneic HSCT recipient or a stem cell or donor lymphocyte infusion donor (not recorded which). It is not recorded whose cells these are; they may come from a transplant donor.

There are many counts of this clonotype. The DNA of the CDR3 is TGCAGCCCCCTTGGTCAGTTCTTC. Residues: CSPLGQFF. The chain joins TRBV29-1 to TRBJ2-1; D is unresolved. Germline CDR1 reads SQVTM; CDR2 reads ANQGSEA. V gave up 8 bases and J gave up 13 bases, with 9 bases separating them. There are 8 residues in the CDR3.

A few counts support this clonotype. CDR3 sequence reads: CSARAGRGIGTQYF. DNA of the CDR3: TGCAGTGCTAGAGCCGGCCGGGGCATCGGTACGCAGTATTTT. J is TRBJ2-3 and V is TRBV20-1; tentatively, D is TRBD1 or TRBD2 (5 bases each). The length of the CDR3 is 14 residues. Deletions cut 1 base from V and 8 bases from J, with 16 bases between. Germline loops: CDR1 DFQATT, CDR2 SNEGSKA (reference sequence).

CDR3 amino acids: CSVVAGVDEQFF. The CDR3 DNA reads as TGCAGCGTGGTAGCGGGAGTCGATGAGCAGTTCTTC. This chain connects TRBV29-1 to TRBJ2-1, with 9 bases lining up with TRBD2. The ends lost 6 bases at V and 8 bases at J; junction bases unmatched: 5. Germline CDR1 and CDR2: SQVTM and ANQGSEA. This CDR3 comprises 12 residues.

This clonotype was seen many times. The V gene is TRBV5-1, the J gene TRBJ2-3; 12 nucleotides match TRBD2. Germline CDR1 SGHRS, CDR2 YFSETQ. The CDR3 is made up of 17 amino acids. The J segment lost 5 bases and the V segment lost 1 base, leaving 8 bases of the junction unmatched. The CDR3 region is CASSLPSGGAGLDTQYF. The CDR3 DNA reads as TGCGCCAGCAGCTTGCCTAGCGGGGGGGCCGGTCTAGATACGCAGTATTTT.

The chain employs TRBV15 and TRBJ2-3; 10 bases are shared with TRBD2. Germline V gene sequence: CDR1 LNHNV, CDR2 YYDKDF (reference sequence). V shed 4 bases, J shed 2 bases, and the junction held 3 bases outside the gene matches. The CDR3 extends over 15 amino acids. DNA of the CDR3: TGTGCCACCAGCAACCTAGCGGGGGACACAGATACGCAGTATTTT. Translation: CATSNLAGDTDTQYF.

J is TRBJ2-3 and V is TRBV10-3; the D gene could be TRBD1 or TRBD2 (5 bases each). Germline assignment: CDR1 ENHRY and CDR2 SYGVKD. The CDR3 has 12 amino acids. V dropped 10 bases and J dropped 1 base, with 9 bases sitting between them. CDR3 residues: CANRGGTDTQYF. CDR3 nucleotide sequence: TGTGCCAACCGAGGGGGCACAGATACGCAGTATTTT.

The CDR3 here is CSARDPTTDTQYF. DNA for the CDR3: TGCAGTGCTAGAGATCCGACCACAGATACGCAGTATTTT. The rearrangement links TRBV20-1 to TRBJ2-3; D gene ambiguous. CDR1 is DFQATT and CDR2 is SNEGSKA in the germline V gene (reference sequence). Trimming removed 0 bases from V and 2 bases from J, with 6 bases in between. The CDR3 runs to 13 residues.

This chain connects TRBV20-1 to TRBJ2-3; tentatively, D is TRBD1 (6 bases). Germline V gives CDR1 DFQATT, CDR2 SNEGSKA (reference sequence). The CDR3 runs 14 residues. Trimming shortened V by 6 bases and J by 0 bases, and 13 bases separated the two germline ends. In nucleotides, the CDR3 is TGCAGTGCCAGGGGATTCTATAGCACAGATACGCAGTATTTT. It translates to CSARGFYSTDTQYF.